The clone carrying this T cell receptor beta chain was detected only once. V lost 0 bases and J 5 bases, leaving 5 bases between the germline ends. The germline gives CDR1 ENHRY, CDR2 SYGVKD. The CDR3 is made up of 13 amino acids. Three nested ARM-PCR rounds with V-beta and C-beta primers built TCRB libraries. Unique molecular identifiers were not described for the libraries. TCRdb itself ran the multiplex PCR reads through MiXCR, one entry per CDR3 protein. This sample has approximately 9,600 distinct CDR3 sequences; roughly 70% occur once, and the top ten carry around 55%. The sample comes from a study of tumor-infiltrating lymphocytes in glioblastoma multiforme.

The chain combines TRBV10-3 with TRBJ1-5; D is uncertain. The sequenced material came from brain tumor tissue. This sequence was found in a male donor with glioblastoma. The CDR3, as DNA: TGTGCCATCAGTGAGTCCTCAGATCAGCCCCAGCATTTT. Protein product: CAISESSDQPQHF.